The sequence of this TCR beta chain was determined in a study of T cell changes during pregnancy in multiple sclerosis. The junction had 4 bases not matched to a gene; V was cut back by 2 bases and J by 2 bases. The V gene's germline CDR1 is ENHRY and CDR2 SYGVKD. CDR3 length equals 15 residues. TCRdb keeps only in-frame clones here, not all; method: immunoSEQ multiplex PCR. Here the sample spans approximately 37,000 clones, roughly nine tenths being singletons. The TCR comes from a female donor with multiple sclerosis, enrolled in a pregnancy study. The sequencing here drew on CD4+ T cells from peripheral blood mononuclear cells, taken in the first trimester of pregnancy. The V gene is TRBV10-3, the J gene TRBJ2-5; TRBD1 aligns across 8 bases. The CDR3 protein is CAISEPNRGQETQYF. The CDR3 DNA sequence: TGTGCCATCAGTGAGCCCAACAGGGGGCAAGAGACCCAGTACTTC.